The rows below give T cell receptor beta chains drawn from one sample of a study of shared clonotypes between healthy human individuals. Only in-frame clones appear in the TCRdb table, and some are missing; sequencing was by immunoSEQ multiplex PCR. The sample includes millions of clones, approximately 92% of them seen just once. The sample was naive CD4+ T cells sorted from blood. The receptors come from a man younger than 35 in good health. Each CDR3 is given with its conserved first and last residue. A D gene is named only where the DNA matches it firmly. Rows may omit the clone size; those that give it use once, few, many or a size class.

CASSLGTATYSNQPQHF,TGTGCCAGCAGCTTAGGGACAGCAACGTATAGCAATCAGCCCCAGCATTTT,TRBV7-6,.,TRBJ1-5,.
CASSLPGQIYNEQFF,TGTGCCAGCAGCTTACCCGGACAGATTTACAATGAGCAGTTCTTC,TRBV7-9,.,TRBJ2-1,.
CASSANQGGEQYF,TGTGCCAGCAGTGCAAATCAAGGCGGCGAGCAGTACTTC,TRBV6-1,.,TRBJ2-7,.
CASSLTASLSGNTIYF,TGTGCCAGCAGCTTAACTGCCAGCCTCTCTGGAAACACCATATATTTT,TRBV7-9,few,TRBJ1-3,.
CASSPATGNGYTF,TGTGCCAGCAGCCCCGCGACAGGGAATGGCTACACCTTC,TRBV2,few,TRBJ1-2,TRBD1
CASSLVLNEQFF,TGCGCCAGCAGCTTGGTGCTCAATGAGCAGTTCTTC,TRBV5-1,.,TRBJ2-1,.
CASSLGLAGGSNEQFF,TGTGCCAGCAGCTTAGGACTAGCGGGGGGCTCCAATGAGCAGTTCTTC,TRBV5-4,.,TRBJ2-1,TRBD2
CASSPRPLVFTDTQYF,TGTGCCAGCAGCCCCCGGCCGCTGGTGTTCACAGATACGCAGTATTTT,TRBV5-6,.,TRBJ2-3,.
CATMDTRGYGYTF,TGTGCCACCATGGACACCCGCGGGTATGGCTACACCTTC,TRBV2,.,TRBJ1-2,.
CASRLTVNYGYTF,TGTGCCAGCAGATTAACAGTTAACTATGGCTACACCTTC,TRBV2,.,TRBJ1-2,.
CAWSDFDRVNTEAFF,TGTGCCTGGAGTGATTTCGACAGGGTGAACACTGAAGCTTTCTTT,TRBV30,.,TRBJ1-1,TRBD1
CASSSYSGERGEQYF,TGCGCCAGCAGCTCGTACAGCGGGGAAAGGGGCGAGCAGTACTTC,TRBV4-1,.,TRBJ2-7,TRBD2
CASSSPGGSYGYTF,TGCGCCAGCAGCTCCCCGGGAGGCAGCTATGGCTACACCTTC,TRBV4-1,.,TRBJ1-2,.
CAWSLGGSGANVLTF,TGTGCCTGGAGTCTGGGGGGGTCTGGGGCCAACGTCCTGACTTTC,TRBV30,.,TRBJ2-6,TRBD2
CASSRLWGTEAFF,TGCGCCAGCAGCCGACTCTGGGGCACTGAAGCTTTCTTT,TRBV5-1,few,TRBJ1-1,.
CASSESGGGFETQYF,TGCGCCAGCAGTGAGTCTGGCGGGGGGTTCGAGACCCAGTACTTC,TRBV10-2,.,TRBJ2-5,TRBD2
CASSLGSSGSEYEQYF,TGTGCCAGCAGCTTAGGATCTAGCGGGAGCGAGTACGAGCAGTACTTC,TRBV7-9,.,TRBJ2-7,TRBD2
CASSQDSVFTDTQYF,TGCGCCAGCAGCCAAGATTCGGTCTTCACAGATACGCAGTATTTT,TRBV4-1,.,TRBJ2-3,.
CASGLAGAVTDTQYF,TGTGCCAGCGGACTAGCGGGGGCAGTCACAGATACGCAGTATTTT,TRBV5-4,.,TRBJ2-3,TRBD2
CASSSGTGFTGELFF,TGCGCCAGCAGTTCCGGGACAGGGTTTACCGGGGAGCTGTTTTTT,TRBV10-1,.,TRBJ2-2,TRBD1
CASSISGAPSNQPQHF,TGTGCCAGTAGTATATCGGGGGCCCCGAGCAATCAGCCCCAGCATTTT,TRBV19,.,TRBJ1-5,.
CATPRWSRVVAFF,TGTGCCACGCCCCGGTGGTCCAGGGTGGTAGCTTTCTTT,TRBV10-3,.,TRBJ1-1,.
CASSPPDSASRKLFF,TGTGCCAGCAGCCCCCCGGACAGCGCGTCCAGGAAACTGTTTTTT,TRBV28,.,TRBJ1-4,.
CASSLRGGLEAFF,TGCGCCAGCAGCTTGCGAGGGGGGCTTGAAGCTTTCTTT,TRBV5-1,.,TRBJ1-1,.
CASSPPPGNQPQHF,TGTGCCAGCTCACCACCGCCCGGCAATCAGCCCCAGCATTTT,TRBV18,.,TRBJ1-5,.
CATSRDLGSGETQYF,TGTGCCACCAGCAGAGACCTGGGGTCGGGAGAGACCCAGTACTTC,TRBV15,few,TRBJ2-5,.
CASSLGQGAYGYTF,TGTGCCAGTTCCCTCGGACAGGGGGCCTATGGCTACACCTTC,TRBV19,.,TRBJ1-2,TRBD1
CAWNGAWATDEQYF,TGTGCCTGGAATGGAGCTTGGGCAACCGACGAGCAGTACTTC,TRBV30,once,TRBJ2-7,.
CAWTTVVSPLHF,TGTGCCTGGACAACAGTCGTTTCACCCCTCCACTTT,TRBV30,.,TRBJ1-6,.
CASSSPLSNEQFF,TGTGCCAGCAGTTCGCCCTTGTCCAATGAGCAGTTCTTC,TRBV27,.,TRBJ2-1,.
CASTRQGNTGELFF,TGTGCCAGCACCCGACAGGGGAACACCGGGGAGCTGTTTTTT,TRBV9,.,TRBJ2-2,TRBD1
CASIGGSGLAGKQFF,TGTGCCAGCATCGGGGGGTCCGGGCTAGCGGGGAAGCAGTTCTTC,TRBV7-2,once,TRBJ2-1,TRBD2
CAWSPGRTGTTEAFF,TGTGCCTGGAGTCCAGGGCGGACAGGGACCACTGAAGCTTTCTTT,TRBV30,.,TRBJ1-1,TRBD1
CASSEDRVAYEQYF,TGTGCCAGCAGTGAAGACAGGGTGGCCTACGAGCAGTACTTC,TRBV6-1,.,TRBJ2-7,.
CASSSRTGVDEQFF,TGTGCCAGCTCATCCCGGACAGGCGTGGATGAGCAGTTCTTC,TRBV18,.,TRBJ2-1,TRBD1